This TCR beta chain was recorded in a study of CXCR3-negative and CXCR3-positive naive CD8 T cells. Germline V gene lookup returns CDR1 SGHTA and CDR2 FQGTGA. The CDR3 runs 16 residues. In regard to this clonotype: The antigen remains unidentified.

Study observations and caveats: Cryopreserved cells partially lost CXCR3 expression, and fresh PBMCs were used in most assays. Naive cells with CXCR3 showed TRB CDR3s that were more hydrophobic than those in CXCR3-negative naive cells. Memory CD8+ cells showed much lower diversity, while both naive subsets were comparably high.

cDNA libraries for TRB were generated by 5' RACE incorporating UMI labels. TCRdb re-called the 5' RACE reads and gives one entry per CDR3 protein, without DNA. The sample table sets out around 140,000 distinct CDR3 sequences. Sequenced: naive CXCR3+ CD8+ T cells from blood. Described subset: CD45RO-CCR7+CD27+CD95- naive CD8+ T cells expressing CXCR3 (TNR3+). The gene calls are TRBV7-3 and TRBJ2-2; TCRdb gives TRBD1 as the D gene, but with no DNA this cannot be confirmed. The sequence derives from a human donor in good health. Some clones in this sample may be carry-over from other donors' samples. The CDR3 spells CASSLGTGGRTGELFF.